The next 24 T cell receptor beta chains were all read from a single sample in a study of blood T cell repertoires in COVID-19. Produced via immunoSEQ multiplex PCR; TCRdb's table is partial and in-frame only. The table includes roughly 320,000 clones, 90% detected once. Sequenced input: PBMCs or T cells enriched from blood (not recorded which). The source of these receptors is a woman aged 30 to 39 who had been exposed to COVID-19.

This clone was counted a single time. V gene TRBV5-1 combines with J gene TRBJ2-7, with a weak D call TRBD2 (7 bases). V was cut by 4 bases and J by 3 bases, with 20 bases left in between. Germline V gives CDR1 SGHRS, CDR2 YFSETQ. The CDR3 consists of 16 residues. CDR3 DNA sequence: TGCGCCAGCAGCCTGGCTTTAGGGGGGGACTTCTACGAGCAGTACTTC. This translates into CASSLALGGDFYEQYF.

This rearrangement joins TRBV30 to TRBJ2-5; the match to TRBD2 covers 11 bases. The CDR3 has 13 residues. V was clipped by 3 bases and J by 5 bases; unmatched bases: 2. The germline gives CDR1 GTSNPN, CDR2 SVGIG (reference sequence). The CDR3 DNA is TGTGCCTGGAGGACTAGCGGGGCGGAGACCCAGTACTTC. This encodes CAWRTSGAETQYF.

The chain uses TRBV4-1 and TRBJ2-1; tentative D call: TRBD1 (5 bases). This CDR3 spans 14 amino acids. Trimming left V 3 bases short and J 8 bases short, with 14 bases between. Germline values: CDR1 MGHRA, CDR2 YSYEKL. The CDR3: CASSHLFLGDEQFF. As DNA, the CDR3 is TGCGCCAGCAGCCATCTCTTCCTAGGGGATGAGCAGTTCTTC.

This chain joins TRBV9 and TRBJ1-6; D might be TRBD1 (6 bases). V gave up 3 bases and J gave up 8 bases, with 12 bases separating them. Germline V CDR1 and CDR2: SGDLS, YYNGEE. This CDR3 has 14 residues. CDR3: CASSASGTYSPLHF. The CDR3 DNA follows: TGTGCCAGCAGCGCCTCCGGGACATATTCACCCCTCCACTTT.

As DNA, the CDR3 is TGTGCCAGCAGCCAAGATCCCAGGCTTTATGGCTACACCTTC. Translation gives CASSQDPRLYGYTF. The chain uses TRBV3-1 (or the pseudogene TRBV3-2) and TRBJ1-2; D call uncertain. V lost 0 bases and J lost 5, with 10 bases in between. The CDR3 is made up of 14 amino acids. Germline V gives CDR1 LGHDT, CDR2 YNNKEL (reference sequence).

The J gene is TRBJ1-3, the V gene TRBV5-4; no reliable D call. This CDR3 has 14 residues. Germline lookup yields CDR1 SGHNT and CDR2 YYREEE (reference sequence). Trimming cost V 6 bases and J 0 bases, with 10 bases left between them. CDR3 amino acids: CASNRQNSGNTIYF. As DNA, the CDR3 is TGTGCCAGCAACAGACAAAACTCTGGAAACACCATATATTTT.

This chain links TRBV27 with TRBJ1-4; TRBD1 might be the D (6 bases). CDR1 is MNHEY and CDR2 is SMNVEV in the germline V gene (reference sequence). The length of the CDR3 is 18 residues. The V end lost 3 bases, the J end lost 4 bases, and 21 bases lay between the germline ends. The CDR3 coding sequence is TGTGCCAGCAGTTTCTTCCCCCCATTACAGGGAATTAATGAAAAACTGTTTTTT. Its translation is CASSFFPPLQGINEKLFF.

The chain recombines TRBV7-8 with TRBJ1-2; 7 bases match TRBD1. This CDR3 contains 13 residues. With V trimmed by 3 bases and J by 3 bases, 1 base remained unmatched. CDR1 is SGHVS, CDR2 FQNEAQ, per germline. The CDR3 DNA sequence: TGTGCCAGCAGCTTCAGGGGGGACTATGGCTACACCTTC. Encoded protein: CASSFRGDYGYTF. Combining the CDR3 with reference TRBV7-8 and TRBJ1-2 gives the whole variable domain GAGVSQSPRYKVAKRGQDVALRCDPISGHVSLFWYQQALGQGPEFLTYFQNEAQLDKSGLPSDRFFAERPEGSVSTLKIQRTQQEDSAVYLCASSFRGDYGYTFGSGTRLTVV.

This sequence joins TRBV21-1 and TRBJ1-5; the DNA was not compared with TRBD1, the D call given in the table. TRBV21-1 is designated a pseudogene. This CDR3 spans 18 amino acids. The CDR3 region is CASSKVGTLPGSNQPQHF. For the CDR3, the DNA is TGTGCCAGCAGCAAAGTCGGGACACTCCCTGGGAGCAATCAGCCCCAGCATTTT.

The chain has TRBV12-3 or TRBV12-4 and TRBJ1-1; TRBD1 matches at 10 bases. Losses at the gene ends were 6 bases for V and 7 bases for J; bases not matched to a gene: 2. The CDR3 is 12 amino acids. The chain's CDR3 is CASSRDRGEAFF. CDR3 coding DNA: TGTGCCAGCAGCCGGGACAGGGGTGAAGCTTTCTTT.

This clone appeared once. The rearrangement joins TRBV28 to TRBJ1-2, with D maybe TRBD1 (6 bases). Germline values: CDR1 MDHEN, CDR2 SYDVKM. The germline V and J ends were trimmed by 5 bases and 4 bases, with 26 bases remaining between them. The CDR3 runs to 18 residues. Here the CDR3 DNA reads TGTGCCAGCAGTCCCGTTTCACAGCACGGGGGGGGGCTCTATGGCTACACCTTC. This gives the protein CASSPVSQHGGGLYGYTF.

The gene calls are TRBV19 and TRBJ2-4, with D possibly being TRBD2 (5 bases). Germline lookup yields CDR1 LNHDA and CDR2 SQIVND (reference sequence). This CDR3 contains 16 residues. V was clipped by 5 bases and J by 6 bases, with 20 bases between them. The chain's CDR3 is CASSLFLTGRRNIQYF. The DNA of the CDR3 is TGTGCCAGTAGTCTCTTCCTCACGGGGAGAAGAAACATTCAGTACTTC.

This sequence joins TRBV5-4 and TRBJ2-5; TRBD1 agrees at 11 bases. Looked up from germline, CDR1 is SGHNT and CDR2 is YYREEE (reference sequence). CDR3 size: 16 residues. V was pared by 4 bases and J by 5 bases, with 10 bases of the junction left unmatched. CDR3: CASSPRTGGGSETQYF. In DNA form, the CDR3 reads TGTGCCAGCAGCCCTCGGACAGGGGGCGGGTCGGAGACCCAGTACTTC.

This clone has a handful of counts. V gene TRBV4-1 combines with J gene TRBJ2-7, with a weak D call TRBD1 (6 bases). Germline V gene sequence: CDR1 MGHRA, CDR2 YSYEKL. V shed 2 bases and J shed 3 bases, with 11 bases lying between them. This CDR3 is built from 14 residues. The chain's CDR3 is CASSQSQGSYEQYF. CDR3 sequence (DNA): TGCGCCAGCAGCCAATCCCAGGGGAGCTACGAGCAGTACTTC.

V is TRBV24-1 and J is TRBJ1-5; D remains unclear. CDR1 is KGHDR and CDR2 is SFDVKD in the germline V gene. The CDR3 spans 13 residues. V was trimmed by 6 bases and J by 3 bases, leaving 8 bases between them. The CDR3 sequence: CATSTGNNQPQHF. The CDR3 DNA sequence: TGTGCCACCAGTACGGGGAACAATCAGCCCCAGCATTTT.

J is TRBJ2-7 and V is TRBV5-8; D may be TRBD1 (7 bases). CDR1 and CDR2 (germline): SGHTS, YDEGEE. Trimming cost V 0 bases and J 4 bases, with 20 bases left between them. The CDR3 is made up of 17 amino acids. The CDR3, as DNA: TGTGCCAGCAGCTTGGGTCCAGGAGGGGGCCGGTCTTACGAGCAGTACTTC. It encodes CASSLGPGGGRSYEQYF.

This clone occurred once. The CDR3 protein is CASSSGGPNYGYTF. The CDR3 DNA is TGCGCCAGCAGTTCAGGGGGACCTAACTATGGCTACACCTTC. The chain combines TRBV5-1 with TRBJ1-2, with 7 nucleotides matching TRBD1. This CDR3 region has 14 residues. Trimming at V came to 5 bases and at J to 0 bases, leaving 4 bases not matched to a gene. Per germline, CDR1 SGHRS and CDR2 YFSETQ. The full variable domain, in which reference TRBV5-1 and TRBJ1-2 provide the parts outside the CDR3, is KAGVTQTPRYLIKTRGQQVTLSCSPISGHRSVSWYQQTPGQGLQFLFEYFSETQRNKGNFPGRFSGRQFSNSRSEMNVSTLELGDSALYLCASSSGGPNYGYTFGSGTRLTVV.

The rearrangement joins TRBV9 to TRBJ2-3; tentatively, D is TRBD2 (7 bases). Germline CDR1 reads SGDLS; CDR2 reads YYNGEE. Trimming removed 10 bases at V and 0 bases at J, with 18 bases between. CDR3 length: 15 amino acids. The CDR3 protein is CAPLGGGKSTDTQYF. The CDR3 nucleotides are TGTGCCCCACTAGGGGGGGGCAAGAGCACAGATACGCAGTATTTT.

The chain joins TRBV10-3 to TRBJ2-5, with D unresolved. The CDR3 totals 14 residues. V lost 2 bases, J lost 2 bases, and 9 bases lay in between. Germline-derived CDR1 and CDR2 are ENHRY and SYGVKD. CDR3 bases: TGTGCCATCAGTGAGGCGATACCTCAAGAGACCCAGTACTTC. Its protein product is CAISEAIPQETQYF.

CDR3 sequence (DNA): TGCGCCAGCAGCCGCGCGACAGGGCTTCTTGAAAAACTGTTTTTT. Encoded protein: CASSRATGLLEKLFF. The chain carries TRBV4-3 and TRBJ1-4; 7 bases are a match to TRBD1. J gave up 7 bases and V 4 bases, and 9 bases lay outside the gene matches. The CDR3 is 15 amino acids. Germline values: CDR1 LGHNA, CDR2 YSLEER.

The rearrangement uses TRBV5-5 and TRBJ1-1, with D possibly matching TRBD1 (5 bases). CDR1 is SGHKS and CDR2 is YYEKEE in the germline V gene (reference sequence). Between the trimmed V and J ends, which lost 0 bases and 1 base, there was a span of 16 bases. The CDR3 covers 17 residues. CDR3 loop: CASSLAFLGRGNTEAFF. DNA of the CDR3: TGTGCCAGCAGCTTGGCCTTCTTGGGGCGTGGGAACACTGAAGCTTTCTTT.

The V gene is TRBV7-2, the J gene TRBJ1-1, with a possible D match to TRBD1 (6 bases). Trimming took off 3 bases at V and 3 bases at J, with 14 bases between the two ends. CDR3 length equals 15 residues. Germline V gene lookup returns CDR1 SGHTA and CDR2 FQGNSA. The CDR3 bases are TGTGCCAGCAGCTTGTATGGGGGCGCGGACACTGAAGCTTTCTTT. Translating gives CASSLYGGADTEAFF.

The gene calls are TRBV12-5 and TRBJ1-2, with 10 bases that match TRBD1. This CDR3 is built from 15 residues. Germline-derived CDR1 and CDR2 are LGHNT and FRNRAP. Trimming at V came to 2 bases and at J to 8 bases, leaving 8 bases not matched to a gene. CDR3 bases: TGTGCTAGTGGTTTGATCCGACAGGGGGCGAAGGGCTACACCTTC. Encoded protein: CASGLIRQGAKGYTF.

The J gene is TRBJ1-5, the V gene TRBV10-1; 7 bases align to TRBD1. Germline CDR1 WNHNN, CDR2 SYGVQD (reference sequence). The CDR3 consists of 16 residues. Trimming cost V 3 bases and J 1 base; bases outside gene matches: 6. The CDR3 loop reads CASSDPTGKSNQPQHF. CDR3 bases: TGCGCCAGCAGTGACCCGACAGGGAAGAGCAATCAGCCCCAGCATTTT.